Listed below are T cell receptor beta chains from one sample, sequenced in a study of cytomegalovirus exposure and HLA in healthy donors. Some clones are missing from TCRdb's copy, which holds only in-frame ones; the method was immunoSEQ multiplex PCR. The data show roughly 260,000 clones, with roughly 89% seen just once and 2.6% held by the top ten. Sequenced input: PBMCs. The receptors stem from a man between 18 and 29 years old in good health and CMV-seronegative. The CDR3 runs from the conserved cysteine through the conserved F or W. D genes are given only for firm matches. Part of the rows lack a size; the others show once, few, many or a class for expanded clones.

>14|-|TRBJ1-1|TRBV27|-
TGTGCCAGCAGTTTATTTCCAGGCCCTGGTGAAGCTTTCTTT
CASSLFPGPGEAFF
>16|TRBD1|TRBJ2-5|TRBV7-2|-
TGTGCCAGCAGCCAAATGGGACAGGGGGCCCGGGAGACCCAGTACTTC
CASSQMGQGARETQYF
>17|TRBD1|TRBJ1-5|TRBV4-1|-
TGCGCCAGCAGCCATGTTTTACAGGGGTTGGGCAATCAGCCCCAGCATTTT
CASSHVLQGLGNQPQHF
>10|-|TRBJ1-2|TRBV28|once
TGTGCCAGCAAACAGTATGGCTACACCTTC
CASKQYGYTF
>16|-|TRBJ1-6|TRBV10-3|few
TGTGCCATCAGGTCAGGTGTGTCCACCATGAATTCACCCCTCCACTTT
CAIRSGVSTMNSPLHF
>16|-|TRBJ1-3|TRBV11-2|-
TGTGCCAGCAGCTCGTTCGGGACACTGTCTGGAAACACCATATATTTT
CASSSFGTLSGNTIYF
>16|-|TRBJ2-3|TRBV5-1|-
TGCGCCAGCAGCTTGTTCGGCGGGAATTCTGCGGATACGCAGTATTTT
CASSLFGGNSADTQYF
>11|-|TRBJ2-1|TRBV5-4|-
TGTGCCAGCAGCCTATACAATGAGCAGTTCTTC
CASSLYNEQFF
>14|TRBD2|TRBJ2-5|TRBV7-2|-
TGTGCCAGCAGCACTAGCGGGAGTTTAGAGACCCAGTACTTC
CASSTSGSLETQYF
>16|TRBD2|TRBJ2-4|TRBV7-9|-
TGTGCCAGCAGCCTGACTAGCGGGGGACGCGGGAACATTCAGTACTTC
CASSLTSGGRGNIQYF
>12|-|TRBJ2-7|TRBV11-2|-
TGTGCCAGCAGTCCCGTAGCGCGAGAGCAGTACTTC
CASSPVAREQYF
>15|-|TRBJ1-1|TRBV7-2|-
TGTGCCAGCAGCTTAGAGGGTAGGGGTAACACTGAAGCTTTCTTT
CASSLEGRGNTEAFF
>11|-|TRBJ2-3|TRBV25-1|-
TGTGCCAGTGTAGGCACAGATACGCAGTATTTT
CASVGTDTQYF
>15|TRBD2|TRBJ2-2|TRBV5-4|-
TGTGCCAGCAGCGGAGCGGGGGGGCCGGAGGGGGAGCTGTTTTTT
CASSGAGGPEGELFF
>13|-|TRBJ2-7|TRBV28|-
TGTGCCAGCACCCTTGTACAGGGCCCCGAGCAGTACTTC
CASTLVQGPEQYF
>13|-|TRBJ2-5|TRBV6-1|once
TGTGCCAGCACCACCACCGTGCGAGAGACCCAGTACTTC
CASTTTVRETQYF
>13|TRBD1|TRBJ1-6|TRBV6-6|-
TGTGCCAGCAGTTACTCGACAGGGGACATCCTCCACTTT
CASSYSTGDILHF
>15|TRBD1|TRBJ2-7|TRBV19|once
TGTGCCAGTAGTAAGGGACAGGGTGGAACCTACGAGCAGTACTTC
CASSKGQGGTYEQYF
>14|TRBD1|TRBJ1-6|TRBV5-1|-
TGCGCCAGCAGAGCCGGGACAGGGAGTTCACCCCTCCACTTT
CASRAGTGSSPLHF
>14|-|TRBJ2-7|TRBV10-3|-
TGTGCCATCAGTGAGCGGGGTATTCACTACGAGCAGTACTTC
CAISERGIHYEQYF
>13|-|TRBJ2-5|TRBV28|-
TGTGCCAGCAGTTTCCGGGTCCAAGAGACCCAGTACTTC
CASSFRVQETQYF
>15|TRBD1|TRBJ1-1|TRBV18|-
TGTGCCAGCTCACGGACGACAGGGATGAACACTGAAGCTTTCTTT
CASSRTTGMNTEAFF
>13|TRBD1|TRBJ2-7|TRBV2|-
TGTGCCAGCAAAGGACAGGGCCCCTACGAGCAGTACTTC
CASKGQGPYEQYF
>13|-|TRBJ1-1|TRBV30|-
TGTGCCTGGAGGTGGCAGGCGAACACTGAAGCTTTCTTT
CAWRWQANTEAFF
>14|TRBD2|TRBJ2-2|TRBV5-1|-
TGCGCCTGCCACGGGACTACGAACACCGGGGAGCTGTTTTTT
CACHGTTNTGELFF
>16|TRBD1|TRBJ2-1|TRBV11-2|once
TGTGCCAGCAGCCCTTGGCCAGGGGGCCTTTACAATGAGCAGTTCTTC
CASSPWPGGLYNEQFF
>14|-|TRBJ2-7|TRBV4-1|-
TGCGCCAGCAGCCTTGTTATAGGGGACTACGAGCAGTACTTC
CASSLVIGDYEQYF
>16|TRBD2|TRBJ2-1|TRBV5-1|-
TGCGCCAGCAGCTTGATAGCGGGGGGGCTCTACAATGAGCAGTTCTTC
CASSLIAGGLYNEQFF
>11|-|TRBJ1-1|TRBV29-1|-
TGCAGCCACAAGCGGGTACCTGAAGCTTTCTTT
CSHKRVPEAFF
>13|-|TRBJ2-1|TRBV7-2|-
TGTGCCAGCAGCCGAGGATCGGAGAATGAGCAGTTCTTC
CASSRGSENEQFF
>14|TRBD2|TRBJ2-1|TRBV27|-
TGTGCCAGCAGTCTGGGACTAGTTTATAATGAGCAGTTCTTC
CASSLGLVYNEQFF